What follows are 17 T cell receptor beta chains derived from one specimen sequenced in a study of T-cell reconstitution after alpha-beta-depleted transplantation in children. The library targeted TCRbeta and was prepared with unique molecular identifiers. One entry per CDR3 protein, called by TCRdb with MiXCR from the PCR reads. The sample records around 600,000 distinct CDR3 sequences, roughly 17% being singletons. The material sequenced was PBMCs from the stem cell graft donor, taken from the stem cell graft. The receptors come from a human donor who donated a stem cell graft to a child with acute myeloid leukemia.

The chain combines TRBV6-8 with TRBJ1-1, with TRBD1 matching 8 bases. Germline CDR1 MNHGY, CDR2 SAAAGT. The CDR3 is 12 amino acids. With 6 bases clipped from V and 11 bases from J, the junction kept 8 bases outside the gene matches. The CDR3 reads CASSRLRTGAFF. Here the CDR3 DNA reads TGTGCCAGCAGCCGCTTAAGGACAGGGGCTTTCTTT.

CDR3 loop: CASRPGDRRISGANVLTF. The CDR3 nucleotides are TGTGCCAGCAGACCTGGGGACAGAAGAATCTCTGGGGCCAACGTCCTGACTTTC. The V and J genes are TRBV12-3 or TRBV12-4 and TRBJ2-6; 7 nucleotides line up with TRBD1. V lost 6 bases to trimming and J lost 0 bases; unmatched junction nucleotides: 11. The CDR3 has 18 amino acids.

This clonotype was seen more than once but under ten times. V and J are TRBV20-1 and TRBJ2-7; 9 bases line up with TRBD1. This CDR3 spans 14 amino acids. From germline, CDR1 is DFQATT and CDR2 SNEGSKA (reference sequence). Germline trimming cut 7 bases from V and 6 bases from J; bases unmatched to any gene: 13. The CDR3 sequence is CSVVTGTGYSEQYF. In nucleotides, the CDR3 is TGCAGTGTCGTAACCGGGACAGGGTATTCCGAGCAGTACTTC.

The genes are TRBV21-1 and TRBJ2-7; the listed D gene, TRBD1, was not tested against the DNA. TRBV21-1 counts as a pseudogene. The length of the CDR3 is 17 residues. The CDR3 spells CASSKGGAQGSSYEQYV. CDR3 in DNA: TGTGCCAGCAGCAAAGGAGGAGCACAGGGGAGCTCCTACGAGCAGTACGTC.

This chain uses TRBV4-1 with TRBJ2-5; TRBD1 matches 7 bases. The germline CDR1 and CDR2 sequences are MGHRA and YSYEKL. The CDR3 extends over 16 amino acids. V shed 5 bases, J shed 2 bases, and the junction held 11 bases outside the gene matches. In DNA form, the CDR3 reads TGCGCCAGCAGCAAAGGACAGGCAGGAGGTCAAGAGACCCAGTACTTC. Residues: CASSKGQAGGQETQYF.

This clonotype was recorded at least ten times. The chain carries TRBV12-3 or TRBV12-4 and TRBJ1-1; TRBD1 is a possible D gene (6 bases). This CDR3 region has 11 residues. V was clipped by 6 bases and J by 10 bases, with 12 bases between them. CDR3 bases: TGTGCCAGCAGCCTGGACAGAAGAGCTTTCTTT. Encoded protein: CASSLDRRAFF.

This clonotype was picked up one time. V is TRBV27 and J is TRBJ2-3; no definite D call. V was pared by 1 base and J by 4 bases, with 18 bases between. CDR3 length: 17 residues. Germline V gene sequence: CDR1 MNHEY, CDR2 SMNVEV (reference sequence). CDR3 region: CASSLWSVGTQADTQYF. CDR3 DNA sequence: TGTGCCAGCAGTTTATGGTCGGTCGGCACGCAGGCAGATACGCAGTATTTT.

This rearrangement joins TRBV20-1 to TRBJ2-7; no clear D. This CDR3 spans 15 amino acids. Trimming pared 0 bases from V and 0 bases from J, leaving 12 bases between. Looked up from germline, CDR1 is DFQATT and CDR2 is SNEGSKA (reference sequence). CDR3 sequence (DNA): TGCAGTGCTAGAGATAGGAGACTGAGCTCCTACGAGCAGTACGTC. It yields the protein CSARDRRLSSYEQYV.

This CDR3 is CSARGDDRDYGYTF. Written as DNA, the CDR3 is TGCAGTGCTAGAGGGGATGACAGGGACTATGGCTACACCTTC. This chain joins TRBV20-1 and TRBJ1-2; 7 bases fit TRBD1. This CDR3 comprises 14 residues. Germline V lookup: CDR1 DFQATT, CDR2 SNEGSKA (reference sequence). The ends lost 1 base at V and 3 bases at J; junction bases unmatched: 5.

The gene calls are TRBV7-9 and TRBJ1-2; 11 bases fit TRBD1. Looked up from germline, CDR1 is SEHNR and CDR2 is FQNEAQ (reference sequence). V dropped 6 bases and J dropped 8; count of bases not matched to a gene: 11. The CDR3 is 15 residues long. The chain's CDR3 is CASSSSDRGLEGYTF. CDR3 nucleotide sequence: TGTGCCAGCAGTTCCTCGGACAGGGGGCTAGAAGGCTACACCTTC.

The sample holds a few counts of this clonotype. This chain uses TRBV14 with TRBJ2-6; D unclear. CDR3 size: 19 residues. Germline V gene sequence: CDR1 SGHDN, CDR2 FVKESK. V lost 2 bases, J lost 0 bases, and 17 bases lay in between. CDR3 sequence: CASSQPSQYSYSGANVLTF. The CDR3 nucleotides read TGTGCCAGCAGCCAACCCTCACAATACTCATACTCTGGGGCCAACGTCCTGACTTTC.

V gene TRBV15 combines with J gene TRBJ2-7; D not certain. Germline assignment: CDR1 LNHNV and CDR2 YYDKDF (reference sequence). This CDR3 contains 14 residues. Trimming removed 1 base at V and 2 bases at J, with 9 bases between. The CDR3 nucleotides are TGTGCCACCAGCAGAGTTGCAGAAACCTACGAGCAGTACTTC. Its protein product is CATSRVAETYEQYF. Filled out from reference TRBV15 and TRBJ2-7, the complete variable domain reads DAMVIQNPRYQVTQFGKPVTLSCSQTLNHNVMYWYQQKSSQAPKLLFHYYDKDFNNEADTPDNFQSRRPNTSFCFLDIRSPGLGDTAMYLCATSRVAETYEQYFGPGTRLTVT.

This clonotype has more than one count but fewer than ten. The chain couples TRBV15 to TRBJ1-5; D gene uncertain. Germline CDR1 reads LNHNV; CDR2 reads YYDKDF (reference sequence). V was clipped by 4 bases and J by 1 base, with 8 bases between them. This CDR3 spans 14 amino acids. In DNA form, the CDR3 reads TGTGCCACCAGCACCAAACGGAGCAATCAGCCCCAGCATTTT. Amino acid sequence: CATSTKRSNQPQHF.

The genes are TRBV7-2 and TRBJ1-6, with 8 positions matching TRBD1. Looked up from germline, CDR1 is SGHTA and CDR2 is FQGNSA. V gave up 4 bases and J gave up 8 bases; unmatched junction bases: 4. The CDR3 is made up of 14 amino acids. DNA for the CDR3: TGTGCCAGCAGCTCGACAGGGGCGTATTCACCCCTCCACTTT. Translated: CASSSTGAYSPLHF.

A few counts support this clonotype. As DNA, the CDR3 is TGTGCCAGCATCCCTTCCCGGAGCAGGGTGGACACCGGGGAGCTGTTTTTT. Its translation: CASIPSRSRVDTGELFF. The V call is TRBV21-1, the J call TRBJ2-2; the D call of TRBD1 is as the table states it, not checked on the DNA. TRBV21-1 is annotated as a pseudogene. The CDR3 has 17 residues.

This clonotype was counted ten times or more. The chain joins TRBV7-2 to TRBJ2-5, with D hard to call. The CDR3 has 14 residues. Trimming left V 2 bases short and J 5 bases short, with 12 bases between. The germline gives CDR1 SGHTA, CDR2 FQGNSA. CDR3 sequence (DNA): TGTGCCAGCAGCTTAAACCCCCAATACGAGACCCAGTACTTC. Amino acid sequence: CASSLNPQYETQYF.

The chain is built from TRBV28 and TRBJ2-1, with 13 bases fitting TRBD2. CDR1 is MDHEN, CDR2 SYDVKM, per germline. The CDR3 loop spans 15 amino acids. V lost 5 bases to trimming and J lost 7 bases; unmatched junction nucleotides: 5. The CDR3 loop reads CASSPGTSGANEQFF. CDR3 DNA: TGTGCCAGCAGTCCAGGGACTAGCGGGGCTAATGAGCAGTTCTTC.